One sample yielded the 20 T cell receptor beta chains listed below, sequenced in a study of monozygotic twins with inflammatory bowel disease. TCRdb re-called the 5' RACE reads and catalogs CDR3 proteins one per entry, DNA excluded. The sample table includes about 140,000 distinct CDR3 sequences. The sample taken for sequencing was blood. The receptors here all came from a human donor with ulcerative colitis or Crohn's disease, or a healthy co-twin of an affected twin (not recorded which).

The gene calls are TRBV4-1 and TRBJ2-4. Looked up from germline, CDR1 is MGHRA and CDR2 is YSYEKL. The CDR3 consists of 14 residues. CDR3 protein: CASSQDRTKNIQYF.

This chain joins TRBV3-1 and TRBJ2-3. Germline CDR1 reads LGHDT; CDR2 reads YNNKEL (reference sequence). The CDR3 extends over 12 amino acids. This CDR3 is CASSPPYDTQYF.

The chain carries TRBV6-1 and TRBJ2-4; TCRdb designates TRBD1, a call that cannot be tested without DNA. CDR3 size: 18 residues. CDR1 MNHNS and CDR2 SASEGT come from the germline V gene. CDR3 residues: CASTPGQNSFLAKNIQYF.

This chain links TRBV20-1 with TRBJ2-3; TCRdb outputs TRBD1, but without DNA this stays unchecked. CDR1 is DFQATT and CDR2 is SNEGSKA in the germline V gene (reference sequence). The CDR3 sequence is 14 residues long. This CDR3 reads CSARVGGLSDTQYF.

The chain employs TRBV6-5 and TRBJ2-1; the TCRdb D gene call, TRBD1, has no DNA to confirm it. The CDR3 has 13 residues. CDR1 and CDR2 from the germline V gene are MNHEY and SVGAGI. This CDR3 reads CASIRQGGNEQFF.

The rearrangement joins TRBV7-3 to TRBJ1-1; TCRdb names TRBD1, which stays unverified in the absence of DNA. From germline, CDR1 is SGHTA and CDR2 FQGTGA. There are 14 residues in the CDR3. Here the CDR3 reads CASSLTPGVTEAFF.

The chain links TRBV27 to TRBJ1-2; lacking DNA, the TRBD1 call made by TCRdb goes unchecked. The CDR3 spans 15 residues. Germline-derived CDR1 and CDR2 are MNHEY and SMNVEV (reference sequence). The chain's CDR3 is CASGLSRRGNYGYTF.

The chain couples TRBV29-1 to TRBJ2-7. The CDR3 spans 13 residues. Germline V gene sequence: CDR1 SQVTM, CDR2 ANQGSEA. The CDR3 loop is CSVDSPYSYEQYF.

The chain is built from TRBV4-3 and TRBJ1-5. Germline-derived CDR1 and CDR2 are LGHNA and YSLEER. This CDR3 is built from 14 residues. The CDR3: CASSQDFGWEPQHF.

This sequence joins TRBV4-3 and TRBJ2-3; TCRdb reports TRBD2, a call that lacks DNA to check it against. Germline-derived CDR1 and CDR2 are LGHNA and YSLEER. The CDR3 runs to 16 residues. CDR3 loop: CASSQLAGGGTDTQYF.

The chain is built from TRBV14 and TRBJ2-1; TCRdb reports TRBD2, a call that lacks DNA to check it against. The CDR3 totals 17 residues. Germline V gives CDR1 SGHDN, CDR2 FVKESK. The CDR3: CASSHVGLAKGRYEQFF.

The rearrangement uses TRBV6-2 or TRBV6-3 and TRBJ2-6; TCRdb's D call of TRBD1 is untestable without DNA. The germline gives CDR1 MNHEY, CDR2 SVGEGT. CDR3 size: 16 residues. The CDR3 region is CATWGGRDSGANVLTF.

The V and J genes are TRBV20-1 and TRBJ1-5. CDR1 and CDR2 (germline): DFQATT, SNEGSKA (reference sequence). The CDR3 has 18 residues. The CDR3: CSASSLTPKDYSNQPQHF.

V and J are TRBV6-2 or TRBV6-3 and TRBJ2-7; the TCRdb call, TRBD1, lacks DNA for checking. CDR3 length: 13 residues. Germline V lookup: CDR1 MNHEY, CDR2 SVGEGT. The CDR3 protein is CASNPLRQGARYF.

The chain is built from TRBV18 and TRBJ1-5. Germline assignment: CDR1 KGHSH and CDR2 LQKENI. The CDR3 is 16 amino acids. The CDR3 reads CASSATQVFSNQPQHF. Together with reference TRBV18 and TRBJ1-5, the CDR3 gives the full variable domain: NAGVMQNPRHLVRRRGQEARLRCSPMKGHSHVYWYRQLPEEGLKFMVYLQKENIIDESGMPKERFSAEFPKEGPSILRIQQVVRGDSAAYFCASSATQVFSNQPQHFGDGTRLSIL.

This chain's CDR3 is CASSWGDRAHTEAFF. This rearrangement joins TRBV7-9 to TRBJ1-1; the D call of TRBD1 rests on TCRdb alone, since no DNA is present to check it. This CDR3 has 15 amino acids. Germline V gives CDR1 SEHNR, CDR2 FQNEAQ (reference sequence). Variable domain in full (rest from reference TRBV7-9 and TRBJ1-1): DTGVSQNPRHKITKRGQNVTFRCDPISEHNRLYWYRQTLGQGPEFLTYFQNEAQLEKSRLLSDRFSAERPKGSFSTLEIQRTEQGDSAMYLCASSWGDRAHTEAFFGQGTRLTVV.

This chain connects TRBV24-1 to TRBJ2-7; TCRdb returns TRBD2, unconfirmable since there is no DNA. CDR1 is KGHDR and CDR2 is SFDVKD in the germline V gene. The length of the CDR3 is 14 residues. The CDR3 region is CATSDFGTPAAQYF.

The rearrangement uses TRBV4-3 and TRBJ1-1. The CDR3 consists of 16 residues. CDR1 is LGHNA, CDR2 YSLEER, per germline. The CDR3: CASSQDGRVGTAEAFF.

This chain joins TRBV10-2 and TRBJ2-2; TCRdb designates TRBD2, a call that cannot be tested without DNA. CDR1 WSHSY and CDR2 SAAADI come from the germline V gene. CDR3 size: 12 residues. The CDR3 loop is CASAGDAGELFF.

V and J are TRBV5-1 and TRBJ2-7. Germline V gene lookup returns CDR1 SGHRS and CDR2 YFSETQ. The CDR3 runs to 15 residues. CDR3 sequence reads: CASSLSLGKDYEQYF.